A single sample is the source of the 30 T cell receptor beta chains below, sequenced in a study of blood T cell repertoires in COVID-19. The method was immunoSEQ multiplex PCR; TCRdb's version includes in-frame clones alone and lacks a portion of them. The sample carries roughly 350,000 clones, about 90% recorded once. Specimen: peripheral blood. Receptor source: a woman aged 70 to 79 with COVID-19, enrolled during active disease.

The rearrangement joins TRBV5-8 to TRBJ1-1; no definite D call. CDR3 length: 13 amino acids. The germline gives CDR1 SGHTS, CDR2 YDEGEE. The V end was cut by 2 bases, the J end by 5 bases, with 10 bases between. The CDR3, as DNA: TGTGCCAGCAGCTTCCCTTTCTCGACTGAAGCTTTCTTT. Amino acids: CASSFPFSTEAFF.

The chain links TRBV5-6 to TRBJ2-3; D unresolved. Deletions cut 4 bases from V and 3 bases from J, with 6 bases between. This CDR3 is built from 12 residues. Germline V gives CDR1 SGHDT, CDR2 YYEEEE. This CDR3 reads CASSVGTDTQYF. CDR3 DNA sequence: TGTGCCAGCAGCGTCGGGACAGATACGCAGTATTTT.

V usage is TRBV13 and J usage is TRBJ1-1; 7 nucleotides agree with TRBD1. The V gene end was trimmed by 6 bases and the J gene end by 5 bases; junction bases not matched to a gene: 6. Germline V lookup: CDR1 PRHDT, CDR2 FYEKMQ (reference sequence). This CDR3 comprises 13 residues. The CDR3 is CASSKYRGTEAFF. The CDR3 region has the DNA TGTGCCAGCAGTAAATACAGGGGAACTGAAGCTTTCTTT.

CDR3 protein: CASSFPIAGGASDTQYF. CDR3 nucleotides: TGTGCCAGCAGCTTCCCAATAGCGGGGGGTGCGTCAGATACGCAGTATTTT. The chain carries TRBV11-2 and TRBJ2-3; the match to TRBD2 covers 10 bases. The trim removed 3 bases at V and 4 bases at J, leaving 10 bases unmatched. CDR1 is SGHAT, CDR2 FQNNGV, per germline. The CDR3 has 17 residues.

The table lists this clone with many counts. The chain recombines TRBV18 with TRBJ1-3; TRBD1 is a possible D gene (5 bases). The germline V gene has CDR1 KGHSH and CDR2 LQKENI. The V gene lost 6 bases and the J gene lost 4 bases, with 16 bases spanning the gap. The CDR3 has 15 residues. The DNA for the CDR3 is TGTGCCAGCTCCCAAGCCGGGCAGGGCGGAAACACCATATATTTT. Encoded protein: CASSQAGQGGNTIYF.

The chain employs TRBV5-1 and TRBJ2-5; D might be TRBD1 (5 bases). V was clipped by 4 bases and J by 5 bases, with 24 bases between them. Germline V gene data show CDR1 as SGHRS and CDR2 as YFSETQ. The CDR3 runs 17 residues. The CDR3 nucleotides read TGCGCCAGCAGCCCTCGGGCTACAGGCAACGTGGGGGAGACCCAGTACTTC. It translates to CASSPRATGNVGETQYF.

CDR3 DNA: TGTGCCAGCAGCCCGACCCGGGACAGGGTTTCCTACGAGCAGTACTTC. This translates into CASSPTRDRVSYEQYF. The rearrangement uses TRBV27 and TRBJ2-7; 9 bases are shared with TRBD1. Germline V gene lookup returns CDR1 MNHEY and CDR2 SMNVEV (reference sequence). CDR3 length equals 16 residues. V gave up 6 bases and J gave up 1 base; unmatched junction bases: 10.

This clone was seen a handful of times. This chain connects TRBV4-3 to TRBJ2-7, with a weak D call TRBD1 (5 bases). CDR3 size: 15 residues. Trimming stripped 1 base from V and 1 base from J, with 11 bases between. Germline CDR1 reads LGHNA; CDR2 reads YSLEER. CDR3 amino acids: CASSQAKTASYEQYF. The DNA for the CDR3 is TGCGCCAGCAGCCAAGCTAAGACAGCTTCCTACGAGCAGTACTTC.

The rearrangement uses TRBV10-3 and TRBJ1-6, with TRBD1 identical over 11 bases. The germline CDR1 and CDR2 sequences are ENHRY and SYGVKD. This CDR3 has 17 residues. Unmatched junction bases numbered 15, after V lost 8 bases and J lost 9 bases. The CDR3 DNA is TGTGCCATCGGGAGGACAGGGGGCGAAAGAGACAGTTCACCCCTCCACTTT. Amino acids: CAIGRTGGERDSSPLHF.

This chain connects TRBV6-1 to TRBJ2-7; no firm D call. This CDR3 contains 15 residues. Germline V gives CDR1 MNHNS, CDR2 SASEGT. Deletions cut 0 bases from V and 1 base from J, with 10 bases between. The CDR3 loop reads CASSEAVYRSYEQYF. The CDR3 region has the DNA TGTGCCAGCAGTGAAGCGGTCTACCGGTCCTACGAGCAGTACTTC.

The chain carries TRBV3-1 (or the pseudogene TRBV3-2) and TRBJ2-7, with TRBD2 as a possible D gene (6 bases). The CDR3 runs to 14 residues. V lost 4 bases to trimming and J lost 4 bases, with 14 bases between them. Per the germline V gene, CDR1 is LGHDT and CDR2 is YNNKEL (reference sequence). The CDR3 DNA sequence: TGTGCCAGCAGCCCGGGACTGGCTGGTTACGAGCAGTACTTC. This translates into CASSPGLAGYEQYF.

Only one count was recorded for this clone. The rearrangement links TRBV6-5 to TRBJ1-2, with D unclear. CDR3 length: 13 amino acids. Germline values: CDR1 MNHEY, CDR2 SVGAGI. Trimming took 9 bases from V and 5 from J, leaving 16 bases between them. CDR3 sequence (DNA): TGTGCCAGTTACAAGGAGGACCCATATGGCTACACCTTC. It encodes CASYKEDPYGYTF.

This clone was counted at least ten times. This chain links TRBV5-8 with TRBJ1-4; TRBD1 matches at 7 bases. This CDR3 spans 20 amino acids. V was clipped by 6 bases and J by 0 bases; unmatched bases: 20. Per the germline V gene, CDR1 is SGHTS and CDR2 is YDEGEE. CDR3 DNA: TGTGCCAGCAAACAGGGGCGCAGGTCTTGGGGCAAGGCAACTAATGAAAAACTGTTTTTT. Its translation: CASKQGRRSWGKATNEKLFF.

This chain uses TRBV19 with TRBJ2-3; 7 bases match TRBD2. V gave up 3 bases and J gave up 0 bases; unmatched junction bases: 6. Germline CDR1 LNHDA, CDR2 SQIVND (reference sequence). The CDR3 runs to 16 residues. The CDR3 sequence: CASSMMRAGSTDTQYF. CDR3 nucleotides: TGTGCCAGTAGTATGATGCGAGCGGGGAGCACAGATACGCAGTATTTT.

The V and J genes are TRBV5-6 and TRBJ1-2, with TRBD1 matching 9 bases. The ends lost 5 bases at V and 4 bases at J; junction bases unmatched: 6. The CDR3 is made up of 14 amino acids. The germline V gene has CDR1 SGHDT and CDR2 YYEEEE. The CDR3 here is CASSYGTGTYGYTF. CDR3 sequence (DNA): TGTGCCAGCAGTTACGGGACAGGGACCTATGGCTACACCTTC.

The CDR3 coding sequence is TGTGCCAGCTCTGGCAGTCCCTACGAGCAGTACTTC. It codes for CASSGSPYEQYF. J is TRBJ2-7 and V is TRBV6-5, with D unclear. Trimming removed 8 bases from V and 2 bases from J, with 10 bases in between. The CDR3 runs 12 residues. The germline gives CDR1 MNHEY, CDR2 SVGAGI.

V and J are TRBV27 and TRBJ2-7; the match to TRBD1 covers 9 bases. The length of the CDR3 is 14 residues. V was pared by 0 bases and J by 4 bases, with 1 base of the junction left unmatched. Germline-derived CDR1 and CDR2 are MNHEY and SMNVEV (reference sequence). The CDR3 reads CASSLSGTGYEQYF. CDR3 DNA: TGTGCCAGCAGTTTATCCGGGACAGGGTACGAGCAGTACTTC.

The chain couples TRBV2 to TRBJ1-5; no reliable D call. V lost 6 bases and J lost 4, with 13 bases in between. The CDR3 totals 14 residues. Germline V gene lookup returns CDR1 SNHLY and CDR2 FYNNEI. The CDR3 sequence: CASSAYLVNQPQHF. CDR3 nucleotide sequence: TGTGCCAGCAGCGCATACTTGGTTAATCAGCCCCAGCATTTT.

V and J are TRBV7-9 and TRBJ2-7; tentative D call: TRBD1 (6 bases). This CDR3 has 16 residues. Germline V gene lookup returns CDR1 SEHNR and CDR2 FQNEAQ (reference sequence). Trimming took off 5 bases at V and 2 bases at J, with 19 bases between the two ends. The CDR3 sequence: CASSQTGLGAPYEQYF. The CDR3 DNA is TGTGCCAGCAGCCAGACTGGGTTGGGGGCCCCCTACGAGCAGTACTTC.

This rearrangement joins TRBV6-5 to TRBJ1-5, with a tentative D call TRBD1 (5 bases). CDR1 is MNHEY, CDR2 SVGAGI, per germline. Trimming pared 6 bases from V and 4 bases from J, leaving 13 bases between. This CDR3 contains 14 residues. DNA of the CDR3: TGTGCCAGCAGAACGACTGGGGGGAATCAGCCCCAGCATTTT. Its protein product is CASRTTGGNQPQHF.

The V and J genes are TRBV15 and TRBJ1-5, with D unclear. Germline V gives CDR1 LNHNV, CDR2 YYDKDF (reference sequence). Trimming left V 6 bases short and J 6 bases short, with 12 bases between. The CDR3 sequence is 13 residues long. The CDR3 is CATSLSVSQPQHF. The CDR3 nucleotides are TGTGCCACCAGTTTGTCCGTATCTCAGCCCCAGCATTTT.

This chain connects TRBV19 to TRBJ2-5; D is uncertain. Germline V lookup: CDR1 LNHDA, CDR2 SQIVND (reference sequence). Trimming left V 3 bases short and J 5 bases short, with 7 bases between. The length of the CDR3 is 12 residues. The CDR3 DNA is TGTGCCAGTAGTATTATCGGGGAGACCCAGTACTTC. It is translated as CASSIIGETQYF.

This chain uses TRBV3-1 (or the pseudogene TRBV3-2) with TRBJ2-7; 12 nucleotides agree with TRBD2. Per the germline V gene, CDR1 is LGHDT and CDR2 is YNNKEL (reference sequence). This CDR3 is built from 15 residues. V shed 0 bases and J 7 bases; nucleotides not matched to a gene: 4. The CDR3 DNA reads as TGTGCCAGCAGCCAAGAGCTAGCGGGGGGGGATGAGCAGTACTTC. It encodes CASSQELAGGDEQYF.

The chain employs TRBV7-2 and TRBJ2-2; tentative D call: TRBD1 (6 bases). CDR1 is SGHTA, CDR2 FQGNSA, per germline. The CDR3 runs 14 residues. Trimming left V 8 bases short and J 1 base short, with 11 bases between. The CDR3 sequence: CASQKGQNTGELFF. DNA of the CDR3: TGTGCCAGCCAAAAGGGACAGAACACCGGGGAGCTGTTTTTT.

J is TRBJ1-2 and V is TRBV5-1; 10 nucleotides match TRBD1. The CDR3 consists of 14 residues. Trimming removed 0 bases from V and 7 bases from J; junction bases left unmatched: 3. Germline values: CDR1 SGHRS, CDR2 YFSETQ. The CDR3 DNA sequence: TGCGCCAGCAGCTTGGTGGGGACAGGGGCTGGCTACACCTTC. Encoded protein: CASSLVGTGAGYTF.

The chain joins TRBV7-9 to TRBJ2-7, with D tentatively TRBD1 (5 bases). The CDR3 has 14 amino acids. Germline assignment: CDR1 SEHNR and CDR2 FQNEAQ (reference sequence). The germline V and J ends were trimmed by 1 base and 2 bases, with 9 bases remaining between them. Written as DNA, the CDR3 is TGTGCCAGCAGCTTAGGCGGCAGGGCCTACGAGCAGTACTTC. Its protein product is CASSLGGRAYEQYF. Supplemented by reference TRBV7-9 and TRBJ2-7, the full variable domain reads DTGVSQNPRHKITKRGQNVTFRCDPISEHNRLYWYRQTLGQGPEFLTYFQNEAQLEKSRLLSDRFSAERPKGSFSTLEIQRTEQGDSAMYLCASSLGGRAYEQYFGPGTRLTVT.

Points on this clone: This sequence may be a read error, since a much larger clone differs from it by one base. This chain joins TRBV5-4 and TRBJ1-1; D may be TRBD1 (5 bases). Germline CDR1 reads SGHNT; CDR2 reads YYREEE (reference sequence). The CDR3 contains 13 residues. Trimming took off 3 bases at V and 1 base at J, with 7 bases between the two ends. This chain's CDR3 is CASSSQGNTEAFF. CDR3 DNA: TGTGCCAGCAGCTCCCAGGGGAACACTGAAGCTTTCTTT.

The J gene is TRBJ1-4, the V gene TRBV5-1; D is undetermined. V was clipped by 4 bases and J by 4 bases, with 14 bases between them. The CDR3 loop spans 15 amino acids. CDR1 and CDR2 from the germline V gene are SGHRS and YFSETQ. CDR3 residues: CASSPVIGSNEKLFF. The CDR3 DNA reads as TGCGCCAGCAGCCCGGTAATAGGGAGTAATGAAAAACTGTTTTTT.

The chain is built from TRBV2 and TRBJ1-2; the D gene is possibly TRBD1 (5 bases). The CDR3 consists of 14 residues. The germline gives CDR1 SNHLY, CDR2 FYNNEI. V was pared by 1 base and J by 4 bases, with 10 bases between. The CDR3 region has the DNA TGTGCCAGCAGTGAAGGACAGCTCCGCTATGGCTACACCTTC. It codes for CASSEGQLRYGYTF.

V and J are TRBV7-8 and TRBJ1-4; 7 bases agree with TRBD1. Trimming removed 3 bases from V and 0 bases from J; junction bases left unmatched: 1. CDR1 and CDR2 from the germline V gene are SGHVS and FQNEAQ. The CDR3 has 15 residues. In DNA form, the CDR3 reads TGTGCCAGCAGCTTTGACAGGGCAACTAATGAAAAACTGTTTTTT. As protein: CASSFDRATNEKLFF.